These 28 T cell receptor beta chains came from one sample sequenced in a study of T cell clonotyping in hematopoietic cell transplantation. Time point of the sample: recipient sample about 28 days before transplant, after cytoreduction. This table comes from immunoSEQ multiplex PCR, and its TCRdb copy is limited to in-frame clones, with some not included. The data show roughly 50,000 clones, with around 84% seen just once and 5.9% held by the top ten. The sequencing here drew on peripheral blood mononuclear cells, taken before stem cell transplant. The receptors were gathered from a man aged 55 to 70 with biphenotypic leukemia. Some clones in this sample may be carry-over from other donors' samples.

The chain has TRBV7-9 and TRBJ1-2; D not resolved. This CDR3 comprises 14 residues. Trimming pared 5 bases from V and 4 bases from J, leaving 14 bases between. Germline CDR1 is SEHNR and CDR2 is FQNEAQ (reference sequence). CDR3 protein: CASSPGWASYGYTF. In DNA form, the CDR3 reads TGTGCCAGCAGCCCTGGGTGGGCTTCCTATGGCTACACCTTC.

The chain joins TRBV19 to TRBJ1-2; 8 nucleotides agree with TRBD1. CDR1 LNHDA and CDR2 SQIVND come from the germline V gene (reference sequence). This CDR3 has 15 amino acids. With 6 bases clipped from V and 2 bases from J, the junction kept 8 bases outside the gene matches. The CDR3 region has the DNA TGTGCCAGTAGCTTACCGGGACAGGACAACTATGGCTACACCTTC. It encodes CASSLPGQDNYGYTF.

This clone was detected only a few times. This rearrangement joins TRBV4-1 to TRBJ2-3, with 9 bases identical to TRBD2. The CDR3 covers 14 residues. Germline assignment: CDR1 MGHRA and CDR2 YSYEKL. Trimming cost V 4 bases and J 3 bases; bases outside gene matches: 2. The CDR3 DNA reads as TGCGCCAGCAGCCTTAGCGGGAGTACAGATACGCAGTATTTT. Protein sequence: CASSLSGSTDTQYF.

The J gene is TRBJ1-1, the V gene TRBV7-6; D is ambiguous. Deletions cut 4 bases from V and 5 bases from J, with 11 bases between. This CDR3 contains 13 residues. Germline V gene data show CDR1 as SGHVS and CDR2 as FNYEAQ. As DNA, the CDR3 is TGTGCCAGCAGCTCGCTTTCGTGGACTGAAGCTTTCTTT. Its protein is CASSSLSWTEAFF.

CDR3 sequence reads: CASSPPNRVFLQDTQYF. CDR3 coding DNA: TGTGCCAGCTCACCACCAAACCGGGTCTTCTTACAGGATACGCAGTATTTT. The chain couples TRBV18 to TRBJ2-3; D call uncertain. CDR3 length equals 17 residues. The V and J ends lost 0 bases and 6 bases respectively, with 19 bases between them. CDR1 is KGHSH and CDR2 is LQKENI in the germline V gene.

The V and J genes are TRBV30 and TRBJ1-1, with D possibly being TRBD1 (6 bases). The CDR3 runs 13 residues. The germline V gene encodes CDR1 GTSNPN and CDR2 SVGIG (reference sequence). Trimming shortened V by 4 bases and J by 4 bases, and 13 bases separated the two germline ends. CDR3 residues: CAWIEGGGTEAFF. In DNA, the CDR3 is TGTGCCTGGATTGAAGGGGGAGGCACTGAAGCTTTCTTT.

This clone showed up just once. CDR3 DNA sequence: TGTGCCTGGGGGGGACTAGCGGGAGGACGCCATACGCAGTATTTT. Translation gives CAWGGLAGGRHTQYF. The chain carries TRBV30 and TRBJ2-3; the match to TRBD2 covers 15 bases. Losses at the gene ends were 5 bases for V and 7 bases for J; bases not matched to a gene: 7. CDR1 and CDR2 from the germline V gene are GTSNPN and SVGIG (reference sequence). The CDR3 contains 15 residues.

This clone was seen a handful of times. Compared with germline, one end of the junction differs, possibly owing to a read error. The chain recombines TRBV11-2 with TRBJ1-2; no clear D. This CDR3 contains 11 residues. Germline lookup yields CDR1 SGHAT and CDR2 FQNNGV. CDR3 nucleotides: TGTGCCAGCAGCGTAGAAGGTGGCTACACCTTC. Translation gives CASSVEGGYTF.

This chain uses TRBV19 with TRBJ1-1; no definite D call. The ends were cut back, 8 bases at V and 0 bases at J, with 13 bases in the middle. The CDR3 length is 14 residues. Germline CDR1 reads LNHDA; CDR2 reads SQIVND (reference sequence). The CDR3 is CASAGVHLNTEAFF. The CDR3 nucleotides are TGTGCCAGTGCCGGGGTACACCTGAACACTGAAGCTTTCTTT.

This clone showed up just a few times. The chain has TRBV27 and TRBJ2-2; D is unresolved. V lost 4 bases and J lost 5, with 8 bases in between. From germline, CDR1 is MNHEY and CDR2 SMNVEV (reference sequence). The CDR3 has 13 residues. The CDR3 region has the DNA TGTGCCAGCAGTTCCCAACTAACCGGGGAGCTGTTTTTT. This translates into CASSSQLTGELFF.

The rearrangement uses TRBV19 and TRBJ1-1; D not certain. Trimming removed 6 bases at V and 0 bases at J, with 5 bases between. This CDR3 is 12 amino acids long. Germline V gene lookup returns CDR1 LNHDA and CDR2 SQIVND (reference sequence). The CDR3 DNA is TGTGCCAGTAGAACCATGAACACTGAAGCTTTCTTT. Its translation is CASRTMNTEAFF.

This rearrangement joins TRBV10-3 to TRBJ2-3, with 7 bases lining up with TRBD2. The CDR3 runs 12 residues. CDR1 ENHRY and CDR2 SYGVKD come from the germline V gene. V lost 8 bases, J lost 4 bases, and 3 bases stayed unmatched. CDR3 in amino acids: CAIARESDTQYF. CDR3 coding DNA: TGTGCCATCGCGCGGGAGTCAGATACGCAGTATTTT.

The chain has TRBV23-1 and TRBJ2-4, with D perhaps TRBD1 (7 bases). TRBV23-1 is placed among ORFs of uncertain function. The CDR3 covers 18 residues. V shed 0 bases and J shed 6 bases, with 21 bases lying between them. As DNA, the CDR3 is TGCGCCAGCAGTCAATCGTTGAAGGGGGGACAGTTCTCAAACATTCAGTACTTC. It codes for CASSQSLKGGQFSNIQYF.

J is TRBJ1-4 and V is TRBV18, with no clear D. The germline V and J ends were trimmed by 4 bases and 1 base, with 7 bases remaining between them. This CDR3 region has 14 residues. In germline, CDR1 is KGHSH, CDR2 LQKENI. The CDR3 protein is CASSQDLTNEKLFF. CDR3 DNA: TGTGCCAGCTCACAGGACTTAACTAATGAAAAACTGTTTTTT.

Turning to this clone: The same CDR3 arises from other DNA sequences in this sample as well. The chain combines TRBV6-5 with TRBJ1-1; TRBD1 might be the D (5 bases). From germline, CDR1 is MNHEY and CDR2 SVGAGI. V was shortened by 6 bases and J by 2 bases, with 10 bases between the two germline ends. This CDR3 contains 13 residues. The CDR3 loop reads CASSLGGNTEAFF. For the CDR3, the DNA is TGTGCCAGCAGCTTGGGGGGAAACACTGAAGCTTTCTTT.

The chain combines TRBV7-9 with TRBJ2-1; D call uncertain. This CDR3 is 13 amino acids long. Germline assignment: CDR1 SEHNR and CDR2 FQNEAQ (reference sequence). The V gene lost 2 bases and the J gene lost 5 bases, with 7 bases spanning the gap. The CDR3: CASSLSGDNEQFF. For the CDR3, the DNA is TGTGCCAGCAGCTTAAGTGGGGACAATGAGCAGTTCTTC.

The V call is TRBV5-1, the J call TRBJ2-7, with 10 bases lining up with TRBD2. Germline CDR1 and CDR2: SGHRS and YFSETQ. There are 15 residues in the CDR3. V was pared by 4 bases and J by 4 bases, with 8 bases of the junction left unmatched. CDR3 in DNA: TGCGCCAGCAGCCAAACTAGCGGGATCCTTTACGAGCAGTACTTC. Translating gives CASSQTSGILYEQYF.

The V call is TRBV30, the J call TRBJ1-1, with D unresolved. The CDR3 extends over 13 amino acids. V was clipped by 4 bases and J by 1 base, with 10 bases between them. CDR1 and CDR2 from the germline V gene are GTSNPN and SVGIG (reference sequence). The CDR3 region is CAWKWIKNTEAFF. CDR3 in DNA: TGTGCCTGGAAATGGATCAAGAACACTGAAGCTTTCTTT. Variable domain in full (rest from reference TRBV30 and TRBJ1-1): SQTIHQWPATLVQPVGSPLSLECTVEGTSNPNLYWYRQAAGRGLQLLFYSVGIGQISSEVPQNLSASRPQDRQFILSSKKLLLSDSGFYLCAWKWIKNTEAFFGQGTRLTVV.

The rearrangement joins TRBV6-5 to TRBJ1-2; D is unclear. V lost 0 bases, J lost 3 bases, and 14 bases lay in between. The CDR3 is 16 residues long. Germline-derived CDR1 and CDR2 are MNHEY and SVGAGI. The chain's CDR3 is CASSYSEQALYYGYTF. As DNA, the CDR3 is TGTGCCAGCAGTTACTCGGAGCAGGCTCTCTACTATGGCTACACCTTC.

This sequence joins TRBV19 and TRBJ1-1; 7 nucleotides agree with TRBD1. The length of the CDR3 is 14 residues. The V gene's germline CDR1 is LNHDA and CDR2 SQIVND (reference sequence). J gave up 0 bases and V 7 bases, and 5 bases lay outside the gene matches. The CDR3 region has the DNA TGTGCCAGTACCCGCACAGGGGTGAACACTGAAGCTTTCTTT. Its protein product is CASTRTGVNTEAFF.

Details on this clone: The junction departs from germline at one end; a sequencing error may be responsible. This rearrangement joins TRBV11-3 to TRBJ2-1; no clear D. Germline loops: CDR1 SGHNT, CDR2 YENEEA. CDR3 length: 13 amino acids. The CDR3 sequence: CASSLESFNEQFF. The CDR3 coding sequence is TGTGCCAGCAGCTTAGAATCCTTCAATGAGCAGTTCTTC.

The chain carries TRBV27 and TRBJ2-7, with 8 bases lining up with TRBD1. CDR3 length: 15 residues. Germline CDR1 and CDR2: MNHEY and SMNVEV (reference sequence). With V trimmed by 4 bases and J by 6 bases, 11 bases remained unmatched. CDR3 amino acids: CASSSKRDRSREQYF. In DNA form, the CDR3 reads TGTGCCAGCAGTTCGAAACGGGACAGGTCTCGCGAGCAGTACTTC.

V and J are TRBV28 and TRBJ1-2; D call uncertain. V shed 4 bases and J shed 5 bases, with 8 bases lying between them. The germline CDR1 and CDR2 sequences are MDHEN and SYDVKM. The length of the CDR3 is 12 residues. The CDR3 bases are TGTGCCAGCAGTTCCAGAGCGTATGGCTACACCTTC. Translation gives CASSSRAYGYTF.

The chain uses TRBV4-3 and TRBJ2-2; D is possibly TRBD1 (5 bases). The CDR3 runs 16 residues. Germline V CDR1 and CDR2: LGHNA, YSLEER. Trimming left V 0 bases short and J 5 bases short, with 13 bases between. This CDR3 reads CASSQDRAGLTGELFF. The CDR3 DNA reads TGCGCCAGCAGCCAAGATAGAGCAGGGCTAACCGGGGAGCTGTTTTTT.

The genes are TRBV4-2 and TRBJ1-2; D is ambiguous. The CDR3 sequence is 13 residues long. V gave up 4 bases and J gave up 0 bases, with 6 bases separating them. Germline CDR1 is LGHNA and CDR2 is YNFKEQ. This chain's CDR3 is CASSPTANYGYTF. The CDR3 nucleotides are TGTGCCAGCAGCCCAACAGCTAACTATGGCTACACCTTC.

This chain links TRBV28 with TRBJ2-3; 7 bases align to TRBD1. With V trimmed by 6 bases and J by 1 base, 7 bases remained unmatched. Germline V gives CDR1 MDHEN, CDR2 SYDVKM. The CDR3 extends over 15 amino acids. The DNA of the CDR3 is TGTGCCAGCAGCCCCCGGGACAGCCGCACAGATACGCAGTATTTT. Amino acid sequence: CASSPRDSRTDTQYF.

This clone is a singleton in its sample. This chain joins TRBV4-1 and TRBJ2-3; tentatively, D is TRBD2 (6 bases). The CDR3 has 14 amino acids. V lost 2 bases, J lost 6 bases, and 12 bases lay in between. From germline, CDR1 is MGHRA and CDR2 YSYEKL. The CDR3 nucleotides read TGCGCCAGCAGCCAACCGACTAGTTCCGATACGCAGTATTTT. Residues: CASSQPTSSDTQYF.

The V and J genes are TRBV30 and TRBJ2-7, with TRBD2 identical over 11 bases. Germline loops: CDR1 GTSNPN, CDR2 SVGIG (reference sequence). Germline trimming cut 4 bases from V and 3 bases from J; bases unmatched to any gene: 5. This CDR3 spans 14 amino acids. In DNA form, the CDR3 reads TGTGCCTGGACCGGGACTAGCGGCCTCTACGAGCAGTACTTC. Residues: CAWTGTSGLYEQYF.